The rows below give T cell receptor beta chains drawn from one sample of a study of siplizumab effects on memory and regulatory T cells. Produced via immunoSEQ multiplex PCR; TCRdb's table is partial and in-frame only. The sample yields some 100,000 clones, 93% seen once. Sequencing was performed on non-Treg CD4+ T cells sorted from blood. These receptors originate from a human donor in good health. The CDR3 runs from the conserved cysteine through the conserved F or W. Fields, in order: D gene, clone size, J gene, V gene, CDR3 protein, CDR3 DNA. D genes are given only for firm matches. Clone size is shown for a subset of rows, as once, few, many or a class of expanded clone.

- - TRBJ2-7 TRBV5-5 CASSFQPGIYEQYF TGTGCCAGCAGCTTTCAGCCCGGGATCTACGAGCAGTACTTC
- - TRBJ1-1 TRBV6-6 CASSPTQGYTEAFF TGTGCCAGCAGTCCCACTCAGGGGTACACTGAAGCTTTCTTT
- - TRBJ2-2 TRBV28 CASRGSGARSSGELFF TGTGCCAGCAGAGGCTCGGGGGCGCGGTCCTCCGGGGAGCTGTTTTTT
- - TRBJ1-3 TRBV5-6 CASSPPSDGNTIYF TGTGCCAGCAGCCCGCCCTCCGACGGAAACACCATATATTTT
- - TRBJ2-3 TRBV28 CASSLPEAPDTQYF TGTGCCAGCAGTTTACCTGAGGCCCCAGATACGCAGTATTTT
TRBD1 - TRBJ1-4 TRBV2 CASTTTGKTNEKLFF TGTGCCAGCACCACGACAGGGAAAACTAATGAAAAACTGTTTTTT
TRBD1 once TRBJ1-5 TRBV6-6 CASNYEGQLDQPQHF TGTGCCAGCAACTATGAGGGACAGTTGGATCAGCCCCAGCATTTT
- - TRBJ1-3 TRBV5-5 CASSLRADGNTIYF TGTGCCAGCAGCTTACGGGCTGACGGAAACACCATATATTTT
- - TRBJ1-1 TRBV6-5 CASYRGMNTEAFF TGTGCCAGCTATAGGGGCATGAACACTGAAGCTTTCTTT
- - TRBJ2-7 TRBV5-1 CASSPGLGLSYEQYF TGCGCCAGCAGCCCCGGTCTGGGTCTTTCCTACGAGCAGTACTTC
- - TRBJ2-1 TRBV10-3 CAISESRYDEQFF TGTGCCATCAGTGAGTCGAGGTACGATGAGCAGTTCTTC
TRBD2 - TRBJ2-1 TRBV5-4 CASSRPASGGWEQFF TGTGCCAGCAGCAGGCCGGCTAGCGGGGGCTGGGAGCAGTTCTTC
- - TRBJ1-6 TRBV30 CAWCDSAYNSPLHF TGTGCCTGGTGCGACAGCGCATATAATTCACCCCTCCACTTT
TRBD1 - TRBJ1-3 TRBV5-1 CASSRDRVSGNTIYF TGCGCCAGCAGCCGAGACAGGGTTTCTGGAAACACCATATATTTT
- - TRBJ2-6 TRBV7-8 CASSPRGAGANVLTF TGTGCCAGCAGTCCCAGGGGTGCTGGGGCCAACGTCCTGACTTTC
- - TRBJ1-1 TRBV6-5 CASSYPRSRTNTEAFF TGTGCCAGCAGTTACCCGAGAAGCCGGACGAACACTGAAGCTTTCTTT
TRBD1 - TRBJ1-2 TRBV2 CASSGGQGFHYGYTF TGTGCCAGCAGTGGGGGACAGGGGTTTCACTATGGCTACACCTTC
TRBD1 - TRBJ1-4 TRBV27 CASCPLTGEEEKLFF TGTGCCAGCTGCCCTCTGACAGGGGAGGAGGAAAAACTGTTTTTT
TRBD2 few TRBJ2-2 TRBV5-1 CASSHERGGRTGELFF TGCGCCAGCAGCCATGAGCGGGGGGGCCGAACCGGGGAGCTGTTTTTT
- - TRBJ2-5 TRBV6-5 CASSYSLAETQYF TGTGCCAGCAGTTACTCCCTAGCGGAGACCCAGTACTTC
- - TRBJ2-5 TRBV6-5 CASSYSIWSSETQYF TGTGCCAGCAGTTACTCGATCTGGAGCAGCGAGACCCAGTACTTC
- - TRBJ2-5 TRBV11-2 CASSFSGGETQYF TGTGCCAGCAGCTTTAGTGGTGGAGAGACCCAGTACTTC
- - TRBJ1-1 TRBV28 CASSQGLRTEAFF TGTGCCAGCAGCCAGGGTTTGAGGACTGAAGCTTTCTTT
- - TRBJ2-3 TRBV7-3 CASSSQLNGVDTQYF TGTGCCAGCAGCTCACAACTAAATGGGGTGGATACGCAGTATTTT
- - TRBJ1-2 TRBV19 CASSNGPGAYGYTF TGTGCCAGTAGTAATGGTCCAGGAGCCTATGGCTACACCTTC
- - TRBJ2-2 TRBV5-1 CASSLPKVTGELFF TGCGCCAGCAGCTTGCCTAAGGTTACCGGGGAGCTGTTTTTT
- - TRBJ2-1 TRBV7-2 CASSPPRWSYNEQFF TGTGCCAGCAGCCCTCCGAGGTGGTCCTACAATGAGCAGTTCTTC
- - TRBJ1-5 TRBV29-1 CSVTPGGGNQPQHF TGCAGCGTTACCCCGGGGGGTGGTAATCAGCCCCAGCATTTT
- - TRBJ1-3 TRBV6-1 CASKKQGLSGNTIYF TGTGCCAGCAAGAAACAGGGCTTATCTGGAAACACCATATATTTT